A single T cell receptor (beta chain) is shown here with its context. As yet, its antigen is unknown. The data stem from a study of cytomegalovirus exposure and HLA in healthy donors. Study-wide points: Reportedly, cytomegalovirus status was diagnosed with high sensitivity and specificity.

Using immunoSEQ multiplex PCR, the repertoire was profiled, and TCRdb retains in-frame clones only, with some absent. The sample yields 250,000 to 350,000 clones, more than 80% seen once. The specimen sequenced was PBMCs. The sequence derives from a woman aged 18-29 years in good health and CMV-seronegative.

CDR3 coding DNA: TGTGCCAGCAGTGAAACAGGGGGCGGTCAGCCCCAGCATTTT. Translating it yields CASSETGGGQPQHF. The chain is built from TRBV6-1 and TRBJ1-5; 9 bases line up with TRBD1. The germline V gene encodes CDR1 MNHNS and CDR2 SASEGT. CDR3 length: 14 residues. After removal of 2 bases from V and 6 bases from J, the junction contained 2 bases not matched to a gene.